These 17 T cell receptor beta chains were all obtained from the same sample, sequenced in a study of blood T cell repertoires in COVID-19. The method was immunoSEQ multiplex PCR; TCRdb's version includes in-frame clones alone and lacks a portion of them. The sample has approximately 240,000 clones; about 93% are singletons. The specimen was PBMCs or T cells enriched from blood (not recorded which). All receptors derive from a woman aged 18 to 35 who had recovered from COVID-19.

The chain employs TRBV10-3 and TRBJ1-6; TRBD1 agrees at 7 bases. From germline, CDR1 is ENHRY and CDR2 SYGVKD. This CDR3 has 16 residues. V was clipped by 1 base and J by 9 bases; unmatched bases: 9. The CDR3: CAISELGGRDTSPLHF. CDR3 coding DNA: TGTGCCATCAGTGAGTTAGGGGGCAGGGATACTTCACCCCTCCACTTT.

This chain uses TRBV9 with TRBJ1-3; D uncertain. Germline loops: CDR1 SGDLS, CDR2 YYNGEE. This CDR3 has 15 residues. V lost 4 bases and J lost 0, with 11 bases in between. CDR3 DNA: TGTGCCAGCAGCCCCAACCAGTTCTCTGGAAACACCATATATTTT. As protein: CASSPNQFSGNTIYF.

The chain employs TRBV20-1 and TRBJ2-5; unclear D gene. Per the germline V gene, CDR1 is DFQATT and CDR2 is SNEGSKA (reference sequence). The CDR3 consists of 14 residues. Trimming removed 6 bases from V and 0 bases from J, with 14 bases in between. CDR3 in DNA: TGCAGTGCAAGTCCTGGGCAGAACCAAGAGACCCAGTACTTC. Encoded protein: CSASPGQNQETQYF.

The J gene is TRBJ1-2, the V gene TRBV7-9, with TRBD1 identical over 9 bases. This CDR3 contains 15 residues. Germline assignment: CDR1 SEHNR and CDR2 FQNEAQ (reference sequence). V shed 5 bases, J shed 8 bases, and the junction held 12 bases outside the gene matches. Here the CDR3 reads CASSPKRDRELGYTF. In nucleotides, the CDR3 is TGTGCCAGCAGCCCAAAAAGGGACAGGGAATTAGGCTACACCTTC. Filled out from reference TRBV7-9 and TRBJ1-2, the complete variable domain reads DTGVSQNPRHKITKRGQNVTFRCDPISEHNRLYWYRQTLGQGPEFLTYFQNEAQLEKSRLLSDRFSAERPKGSFSTLEIQRTEQGDSAMYLCASSPKRDRELGYTFGSGTRLTVV.

The genes are TRBV4-1 and TRBJ1-1, with D tentatively TRBD1 (5 bases). V gave up 5 bases and J gave up 6 bases, with 19 bases separating them. The CDR3 covers 15 residues. The germline gives CDR1 MGHRA, CDR2 YSYEKL. As DNA, the CDR3 is TGCGCCAGCAGCACGCAACAGGCTAGAGGCGCTGAAGCTTTCTTT. It codes for CASSTQQARGAEAFF.

This clone was recorded only once. The chain is built from TRBV19 and TRBJ2-7, with 9 bases lining up with TRBD1. J gave up 3 bases and V 6 bases, and 6 bases lay outside the gene matches. This CDR3 contains 14 residues. Germline values: CDR1 LNHDA, CDR2 SQIVND (reference sequence). The CDR3 DNA reads TGTGCCAGTAGCATTCACAGGGGGCTCTACGAGCAGTACTTC. It translates to CASSIHRGLYEQYF. The complete variable domain, with remaining parts taken from reference TRBV19 and TRBJ2-7, reads DGGITQSPKYLFRKEGQNVTLSCEQNLNHDAMYWYRQDPGQGLRLIYYSQIVNDFQKGDIAEGYSVSREKKESFPLTVTSAQKNPTAFYLCASSIHRGLYEQYFGPGTRLTVT.

The rearrangement joins TRBV28 to TRBJ1-2; 7 nucleotides line up with TRBD1. J lost 7 bases, V lost 6 bases, and 14 bases had no gene match. The V gene's germline CDR1 is MDHEN and CDR2 SYDVKM. The CDR3 totals 15 residues. The CDR3 region is CASRPGLGGAGGYTF. CDR3 sequence (DNA): TGTGCCAGCAGGCCCGGTTTAGGGGGCGCGGGTGGCTACACCTTC.

The V call is TRBV4-2, the J call TRBJ2-1, with 7 bases lining up with TRBD2. The CDR3 loop spans 17 amino acids. The junction had 5 bases not matched to a gene; V was cut back by 0 bases and J by 0 bases. Germline V gene sequence: CDR1 LGHNA, CDR2 YNFKEQ. The CDR3 reads CASSQESAGRSYNEQFF. Written as DNA, the CDR3 is TGTGCCAGCAGCCAAGAGTCAGCGGGACGCTCCTACAATGAGCAGTTCTTC.

V is TRBV5-4 and J is TRBJ1-4; 7 nucleotides agree with TRBD1. V was pared by 4 bases and J by 10 bases, with 16 bases of the junction left unmatched. The CDR3 covers 16 residues. Germline CDR1 SGHNT, CDR2 YYREEE (reference sequence). CDR3 amino acids: CASSGEQGPYGGKLFF. In nucleotides, the CDR3 is TGTGCCAGCAGCGGCGAACAGGGGCCATACGGCGGAAAACTGTTTTTT.

This chain joins TRBV5-1 and TRBJ2-5; the match to TRBD2 covers 13 bases. This CDR3 comprises 16 residues. Germline V lookup: CDR1 SGHRS, CDR2 YFSETQ. The V gene end was trimmed by 4 bases and the J gene end by 4 bases; junction bases not matched to a gene: 7. The CDR3 protein is CASSETSGGARETQYF. The CDR3 DNA reads TGCGCCAGCAGCGAAACTAGCGGGGGGGCCCGAGAGACCCAGTACTTC. The entire variable domain, with the rest obtained from reference TRBV5-1 and TRBJ2-5, is as follows: KAGVTQTPRYLIKTRGQQVTLSCSPISGHRSVSWYQQTPGQGLQFLFEYFSETQRNKGNFPGRFSGRQFSNSRSEMNVSTLELGDSALYLCASSETSGGARETQYFGPGTRLLVL.

The chain has TRBV11-3 and TRBJ2-7; D gene ambiguous. Between the trimmed V and J ends, which lost 5 bases and 5 bases, there was a span of 10 bases. The CDR3 loop spans 12 amino acids. Germline lookup yields CDR1 SGHNT and CDR2 YENEEA. Here the CDR3 reads CASSQARNEQYF. The CDR3, as DNA: TGTGCCAGCAGCCAAGCAAGAAACGAGCAGTACTTC.

The chain carries TRBV6-2 or TRBV6-3 and TRBJ2-3, with D unresolved. V lost 4 bases to trimming and J lost 0 bases, with 8 bases between them. Germline lookup yields CDR1 MNHEY and CDR2 SVGEGT. This CDR3 spans 14 amino acids. The CDR3 spells CASSLGASTDTQYF. The CDR3 DNA reads TGTGCCAGCAGTTTAGGAGCTAGCACAGATACGCAGTATTTT.

The J gene is TRBJ1-1, the V gene TRBV14; unclear D gene. The CDR3 loop spans 12 amino acids. Germline values: CDR1 SGHDN, CDR2 FVKESK. Trimming pared 0 bases from V and 11 bases from J, leaving 10 bases between. The CDR3 protein is CASSQDWFGAFF. Here the CDR3 DNA reads TGTGCCAGCAGCCAAGACTGGTTCGGGGCTTTCTTT.

This chain joins TRBV9 and TRBJ2-7, with 8 bases that match TRBD2. V lost 2 bases to trimming and J lost 3 bases; unmatched junction nucleotides: 7. This CDR3 has 15 residues. The germline V gene encodes CDR1 SGDLS and CDR2 YYNGEE. The CDR3 sequence is CASSVKPGLDYEQYF. CDR3 DNA: TGTGCCAGCAGCGTCAAACCGGGACTAGACTACGAGCAGTACTTC.

The rearrangement links TRBV11-3 to TRBJ1-4; D is ambiguous. The CDR3 spans 15 residues. Between the trimmed V and J ends, which lost 1 base and 0 bases, there was a span of 6 bases. The germline CDR1 and CDR2 sequences are SGHNT and YENEEA. The CDR3 loop is CASSLAQATNEKLFF. CDR3 bases: TGTGCCAGCAGCTTAGCCCAGGCAACTAATGAAAAACTGTTTTTT.

The chain joins TRBV28 to TRBJ1-1; TRBD1 aligns across 9 bases. CDR3 length equals 13 residues. CDR1 and CDR2 (germline): MDHEN, SYDVKM. V trimming: 8 bases; J trimming: 14 bases; junction bases outside the gene matches: 15. CDR3 sequence reads: CASRPAQDRGGFF. In DNA, the CDR3 is TGTGCCAGCCGACCGGCCCAGGACAGGGGAGGCTTCTTT.

The V call is TRBV5-4, the J call TRBJ2-5, with TRBD1 identical over 10 bases. Germline CDR1 reads SGHNT; CDR2 reads YYREEE (reference sequence). The CDR3 length is 16 residues. The J segment lost 5 bases and the V segment lost 4 bases, leaving 11 bases of the junction unmatched. Here the CDR3 reads CASSPMSTGGKETQYF. The CDR3, as DNA: TGTGCCAGCAGCCCAATGTCGACAGGGGGCAAGGAGACCCAGTACTTC.